Below, 15 T cell receptor beta chains from the same sample are listed, as sequenced in a study of cytomegalovirus exposure and HLA in healthy donors. The PCR had 60 Vbeta and 13 Jbeta primers. Profiled with immunoSEQ multiplex PCR; TCRdb holds only in-frame clones, not every one. With roughly 55,000 clones in the sample, the ten largest clones hold about 9.2%. What was sequenced was PBMCs. The receptors were sampled from a man aged 50 to 59 in good health and CMV-seropositive.

This chain links TRBV2 with TRBJ2-7, with 7 bases that match TRBD2. CDR1 SNHLY and CDR2 FYNNEI come from the germline V gene. There are 11 residues in the CDR3. V lost 6 bases, J lost 8 bases, and 4 bases stayed unmatched. The CDR3: CASRGGPQQYF. The CDR3 DNA sequence: TGTGCCAGCAGGGGAGGGCCTCAGCAGTACTTC.

In DNA form, the CDR3 reads TGTGCCAGCAGTTACGGTCAGGGGTTGGCTAACTATGGCTACACCTTC. Its translation: CASSYGQGLANYGYTF. The V gene is TRBV6-5, the J gene TRBJ1-2, with a weak D call TRBD1 (6 bases). The CDR3 is made up of 16 amino acids. V was clipped by 2 bases and J by 0 bases, with 13 bases between them. Germline CDR1 MNHEY, CDR2 SVGAGI.

The chain recombines TRBV18 with TRBJ2-7; the match to TRBD2 covers 8 bases. This CDR3 comprises 13 residues. The ends lost 3 bases at V and 6 bases at J; junction bases unmatched: 4. Germline V lookup: CDR1 KGHSH, CDR2 LQKENI. As DNA, the CDR3 is TGTGCCAGCTCACCGCCGGGGGGGGGCGAGCAGTACTTC. The encoded protein is CASSPPGGGEQYF.

The genes are TRBV6-1 and TRBJ1-2, with D maybe TRBD1 (5 bases). The CDR3 consists of 13 residues. The V end was cut by 1 base, the J end by 13 bases, with 16 bases between. The germline gives CDR1 MNHNS, CDR2 SASEGT. CDR3 nucleotides: TGTGCCAGCAGTGAAGGGACAACCCCCCGACGCACCTTC. This gives the protein CASSEGTTPRRTF.

The chain employs TRBV7-8 and TRBJ2-1, with 9 bases identical to TRBD1. From germline, CDR1 is SGHVS and CDR2 FQNEAQ. The CDR3 contains 16 residues. V dropped 4 bases and J dropped 5; count of bases not matched to a gene: 9. CDR3 region: CASSSRTGGLDNEQFF. DNA of the CDR3: TGTGCCAGCAGCTCAAGAACAGGGGGCCTCGACAATGAGCAGTTCTTC.

The chain recombines TRBV4-3 with TRBJ2-7; TRBD2 matches 10 bases. After removal of 2 bases from V and 2 bases from J, the junction contained 3 bases not matched to a gene. CDR1 LGHNA and CDR2 YSLEER come from the germline V gene. The CDR3 loop spans 15 amino acids. The CDR3 bases are TGCGCCAGCAGCCAACTAGCGGGGGACACCTACGAGCAGTACTTC. Amino acids: CASSQLAGDTYEQYF.

The chain joins TRBV18 to TRBJ1-1; 7 positions match TRBD1. Germline loops: CDR1 KGHSH, CDR2 LQKENI. After removal of 0 bases from V and 6 bases from J, the junction contained 7 bases not matched to a gene. This CDR3 region has 15 residues. CDR3 sequence reads: CASSPPARGWSEAFF. CDR3 DNA: TGTGCCAGCTCACCACCGGCCAGGGGGTGGTCTGAAGCTTTCTTT.

As regards this clone: One end of the junction is discordant with germline, which a read error may explain. This chain uses TRBV5-4 with TRBJ1-1; 12 bases align to TRBD1. Germline V gene lookup returns CDR1 SGHNT and CDR2 YYREEE (reference sequence). CDR3 length equals 16 residues. The DNA for the CDR3 is TGTGCCAGCAGCCACGGGACAGGGGGCTGGGACACTGAAGATTTCTTT. Protein sequence: CASSHGTGGWDTEDFF.

The CDR3 sequence: CSAKRDHEQFF. Written as DNA, the CDR3 is TGCAGTGCTAAGCGGGATCATGAGCAGTTCTTC. The chain employs TRBV20-1 and TRBJ2-1; 7 bases are a match to TRBD2. This CDR3 contains 11 residues. The V and J ends lost 4 bases and 8 bases, in that order; junction bases with no gene match: 2. CDR1 DFQATT and CDR2 SNEGSKA come from the germline V gene (reference sequence).

This sequence joins TRBV6-5 and TRBJ2-7; TRBD1 is a possible D gene (5 bases). CDR1 and CDR2 (germline): MNHEY, SVGAGI. The V end lost 2 bases, the J end lost 7 bases, and 21 bases lay between the germline ends. The CDR3 consists of 16 residues. This CDR3 reads CASSYGARTLELEQYF. The CDR3 DNA follows: TGTGCCAGCAGTTACGGGGCCCGCACGCTAGAGTTGGAGCAGTACTTC.

The V and J genes are TRBV6-5 and TRBJ1-2, with D possibly TRBD1 on 5 matching bases. V lost 7 bases to trimming and J lost 4 bases, with 13 bases between them. Germline CDR1 is MNHEY and CDR2 is SVGAGI. This CDR3 contains 13 residues. As DNA, the CDR3 is TGTGCCAGCATCCCAGGGAAGGGCTATGGCTACACCTTC. This encodes CASIPGKGYGYTF.

The chain carries TRBV4-3 and TRBJ1-2; D is uncertain. Looked up from germline, CDR1 is LGHNA and CDR2 is YSLEER. V lost 1 base to trimming and J lost 2 bases, with 11 bases between them. The CDR3 runs 15 residues. This CDR3 is CASSQVRENNYGYTF. The CDR3 DNA reads as TGCGCCAGCAGCCAAGTTCGGGAAAACAACTATGGCTACACCTTC.

The chain recombines TRBV2 with TRBJ2-6, with TRBD1 matching 7 bases. The CDR3 is 15 residues long. Germline CDR1 reads SNHLY; CDR2 reads FYNNEI. The junction had 4 bases not matched to a gene; V was cut back by 4 bases and J by 4 bases. The CDR3 region has the DNA TGTGCCAGCAGTGGACAGGGACCCGGGGCCAACGTCCTGACTTTC. Translation gives CASSGQGPGANVLTF.

The chain uses TRBV5-6 and TRBJ2-4; tentative D call: TRBD2 (6 bases). V was cut by 0 bases and J by 8 bases, with 15 bases left in between. The CDR3 spans 15 residues. The germline gives CDR1 SGHDT, CDR2 YYEEEE. DNA of the CDR3: TGTGCCAGCAGCTTGGTCGGGGGAGGTAGGCACATTCAGTACTTC. Its translation: CASSLVGGGRHIQYF.

This rearrangement joins TRBV9 to TRBJ2-6; maybe TRBD1 (5 bases). The CDR3 is 18 amino acids. V dropped 2 bases and J dropped 2 bases, with 17 bases sitting between them. Germline CDR1 reads SGDLS; CDR2 reads YYNGEE. CDR3 nucleotides: TGTGCCAGCAGCGTCCAGGGATGGATTCTCCCTGGGGCCAACGTCCTGACTTTC. Residues: CASSVQGWILPGANVLTF.